The clone carrying this T cell receptor beta chain has more than one count but fewer than ten. Its antigen is unidentified. These data belong to a study of long-term antiretroviral therapy in people with HIV. Study-level results: Before ART, certain clones expanded, and these dominated the repertoire at all time points. Gathering of blood took place between the mid-2000s and the late 2010s, possibly under older ART regimens.

Researchers ran immunoSEQ v3.0 at survey level. Each sample had sequencing targeting about 40,000-50,000 T-cell genomes. The protocol was immunoSEQ multiplex PCR, while the TCRdb copy is restricted to in-frame clones and leaves out a portion. Here the sample spans some 28,000 clones, around 87% being singletons. PBMC samples from each donor numbered at least one pre-ART and at least two post-ART. Trimming took 0 bases from V and 3 from J, leaving 5 bases between them. The CDR3 runs to 14 residues. The V gene's germline CDR1 is LNHDA and CDR2 SQIVND (reference sequence). The sequence was obtained from a woman aged 18-29 years with HIV. The source material was unsorted PBMCs, sampled 0.5 years after starting antiretroviral therapy. This chain connects TRBV19 to TRBJ2-2; no clear D. For the CDR3, the DNA is TGTGCCAGTAGTATAGAACTTTACACCGGGGAGCTGTTTTTT. It yields the protein CASSIELYTGELFF.